A selection of T cell receptor beta chains follows, all from one sample in a study of pediatric ulcerative colitis. The table came from immunoSEQ multiplex PCR; TCRdb's copy has only in-frame clones and leaves some out. The top ten clones hold nearly 1.5% of a sample with about 60,000 clones, around 87% of them seen once. The sequencing sample was made of blood. The receptors were gathered from a boy aged 5-17 years who was a control in a study of pediatric ulcerative colitis. The CDR3 runs from the conserved cysteine through the conserved F or W. Each record gives: D gene, V gene, clone size, J gene, CDR3 DNA, CDR3 protein. The D gene is left open where the match is weak. Clone size is shown for a subset of rows, as once, few, many or a class of expanded clone.

-,TRBV11-2,-,TRBJ2-1,TGTGCCAGCAGCTTAACCCCAGGGAATGAGCAGTTCTTC,CASSLTPGNEQFF
TRBD2,TRBV9,-,TRBJ2-3,TGTGCCAGCAGTCCGAGCGGGAGTACGACAAATACGCAGTATTTT,CASSPSGSTTNTQYF
TRBD1,TRBV7-9,-,TRBJ2-2,TGTGCCAGCAGCTCAGAAAGCAGGGGGACCGGGGAGCTGTTTTTT,CASSSESRGTGELFF
-,TRBV4-1,-,TRBJ1-1,TGCGCAACCAAAGGGGGAAAGTGGGCGACTGAAGCTTTCTTT,CATKGGKWATEAFF
-,TRBV7-9,-,TRBJ1-1,TGTGCCGGACTTCAGAACACTGAAGCTTTCTTT,CAGLQNTEAFF
-,TRBV28,few,TRBJ1-3,TGTGCCAGCAGTTCCCCGACAGGTATGGCCGGAAACACCATATATTTT,CASSSPTGMAGNTIYF
-,TRBV28,-,TRBJ2-2,TGTGCCAGCAGCCAGATCTATCTCTCCGGGGAGCTGTTTTTT,CASSQIYLSGELFF
-,TRBV18,-,TRBJ2-1,TGTGCCAGCTCTACGACAGGGAGAAATAGCGGATTCTACAATGAGCAGTTCTTC,CASSTTGRNSGFYNEQFF
-,TRBV28,once,TRBJ2-7,TGTGCCAGCACCTGGTCGGGGGATGAGAACTCCTACGAGCAGTACTTC,CASTWSGDENSYEQYF
-,TRBV4-3,-,TRBJ1-1,TGCGCCAGCAGCCAAGACTTAATGGACAGCGGGAACACTGAAGCTTTCTTT,CASSQDLMDSGNTEAFF
TRBD1,TRBV2,-,TRBJ1-3,TGTGCCAGCAGGGACGGACAGGGGGTCCCTGGAAACACCATATATTTT,CASRDGQGVPGNTIYF
TRBD1,TRBV5-4,-,TRBJ2-7,TGTGCCAGCAGCGTCGACAGGGGGGCTTACGAGCAGTACTTC,CASSVDRGAYEQYF
TRBD2,TRBV5-1,-,TRBJ2-2,TGCGCCAGCAGCCCTAGCGGGGTGAACACCGGGGAGCTGTTTTTT,CASSPSGVNTGELFF
-,TRBV5-6,-,TRBJ1-3,TGTGCCAGCAGCTTGTTCCCGAGGGAGGAGGAAAACACCATATATTTT,CASSLFPREEENTIYF
-,TRBV19,-,TRBJ1-2,TGTGCCACTCCGGTCGAAGATGGCTACACCTTC,CATPVEDGYTF
TRBD1,TRBV28,few,TRBJ1-2,TGTGCCAGCAGTGAGACAGGGAAAACTAACTATGGCTACACCTTC,CASSETGKTNYGYTF
TRBD1,TRBV6-1,-,TRBJ1-3,TGTGCCAGCAGTCAAGACGGGACAGGAGGGGCAAACACCATATATTTT,CASSQDGTGGANTIYF
TRBD1,TRBV7-2,-,TRBJ1-3,TGTGCCAGCAGCTCGATCGGGGACAGAGAGGGAAACACCATATATTTT,CASSSIGDREGNTIYF
-,TRBV10-2,-,TRBJ1-4,TGCGCCAGCATGGGGGGAAAACTGTTTTTT,CASMGGKLFF
-,TRBV11-3,-,TRBJ2-7,TGTGCCAGCAGCTTATCGTCGGGGGCCGGTCAGTACTTC,CASSLSSGAGQYF
TRBD1,TRBV10-3,-,TRBJ2-3,TGTGCCATCAGTGAAGGGACAGTGGGCACAGATACGCAGTATTTT,CAISEGTVGTDTQYF
-,TRBV11-2,-,TRBJ1-1,TGTGCCAGCAGCTTAGATTGGGCAGACACTGAAGCTTTCTTT,CASSLDWADTEAFF
-,TRBV20-1,-,TRBJ2-1,TGCAGTGCTACCTCGGATGAGCAGTTCTTC,CSATSDEQFF
TRBD2,TRBV6-4,-,TRBJ2-3,TGTGCCAGCAGTGACTCAGAGAGCGGGGGGGCTGGCGCAGATACGCAGTATTTT,CASSDSESGGAGADTQYF
-,TRBV5-1,-,TRBJ2-3,TGCGCCAGCAGCTTGGGGGGGGCTAGAGGGACCCACCTCCCTAGCACAGATACGCAGTATTTT,CASSLGGARGTHLPSTDTQYF
-,TRBV11-3,-,TRBJ2-7,TGTGCCAGCAGCTTCGGTCGAACTTACGAGCAGTACTTC,CASSFGRTYEQYF
-,TRBV21-1,once,TRBJ2-7,TGTGCCAGCAGCAAAGAAAGGGACCCCCACCTGGACGAGCAGTACTTC,CASSKERDPHLDEQYF
TRBD1,TRBV11-2,-,TRBJ1-1,TGTGCCAGCAGCTCCTACAGGGGAGTCGGAGCTTTCTTT,CASSSYRGVGAFF
TRBD2,TRBV5-6,-,TRBJ2-7,TGTGCCAGCAGCGGGACTAGTTACGAGCAGTACTTC,CASSGTSYEQYF
-,TRBV4-3,-,TRBJ1-1,TGCGCCAGCAGCCAGGTCCAGGGGAACACTGAAGCTTTCTTT,CASSQVQGNTEAFF
TRBD1,TRBV9,-,TRBJ2-7,TGTGCCAGCAGCCCAGGCGGGACAGGGACCTACGAGCAGTACTTC,CASSPGGTGTYEQYF
TRBD2,TRBV7-2,-,TRBJ2-1,TGTGCCAGCAGCTTCGGAGGGAGGGCCTCCAATGAGCAGTTCTTC,CASSFGGRASNEQFF
TRBD2,TRBV5-4,-,TRBJ2-7,TGTGCCAGCAGCTTGTCTAGCGGGAGGGTCGGTTACGAGCAGTACTTC,CASSLSSGRVGYEQYF
-,TRBV7-2,-,TRBJ2-7,TGTGCCAGCAGCTTTGACCGGACTCCGTGGGAGCAGTACTTC,CASSFDRTPWEQYF
-,TRBV11-2,-,TRBJ1-6,TGTGCCAGCAGCGTTGTGGGGCCTAATTCACCCCTCCACTTT,CASSVVGPNSPLHF
-,TRBV7-9,-,TRBJ1-1,TGTGCCAGCATCCCGTGGCAGGGTCCCTGGGGGAACACTGAAGCTTTCTTT,CASIPWQGPWGNTEAFF
-,TRBV19,-,TRBJ1-1,TGTGCCAGTGACTCAGGACACCAAGCTTTCTTT,CASDSGHQAFF
-,TRBV28,-,TRBJ1-5,TGTGCCAGCAGTTTAGGGACGGGTAATAATCAGCCCCAGCATTTT,CASSLGTGNNQPQHF
-,TRBV27,-,TRBJ2-1,TGTGCCAGCAGTTTTTACAATGAGCAGTTCTTC,CASSFYNEQFF
-,TRBV4-1,-,TRBJ2-3,TGCGCCAGCAGCCACCCAGCGGAGGGGGGAAATACGCAGTATTTT,CASSHPAEGGNTQYF
-,TRBV19,-,TRBJ1-4,TGTGCCAGTACCGTAACAGGAGTACATGAAAAACTGTTTTTT,CASTVTGVHEKLFF
-,TRBV4-2,few,TRBJ2-1,TGTGCCAGCAGCCCCTCTAGGGACTTGCCCTACAATGAGCAGTTCTTC,CASSPSRDLPYNEQFF
TRBD2,TRBV6-1,once,TRBJ2-1,TGTGCCAGCAGTGGCCTAGCGGGAGGGGGGGAGCAGTTCTTC,CASSGLAGGGEQFF
TRBD1,TRBV7-9,-,TRBJ2-5,TGTGCCAGCAGCTCCGGACAGGGGGCCTCCGCCAAGTACTTC,CASSSGQGASAKYF
-,TRBV5-1,few,TRBJ1-2,TGCGCCAGCAGCTTGGGTAACTATGGCTACACCTTC,CASSLGNYGYTF